The 22 T cell receptor beta chains below all came from one sample that was sequenced in a study of siplizumab effects on memory and regulatory T cells (dated by TCRdb to about 2019). Library generation was performed with the immunoSEQ multiplex PCR assay. Here the immuneACCESS table is served through TCRdb, limited to in-frame sequences with V and J called. Missing clones are a known gap in these copies; in checked studies unresolved V genes cover under half, and the rest lacks a known reason. For this sample there are roughly 64,000 clones; about 96% appear just once. The biggest ten clones account for roughly 0.1% of the sample. The specimen was naive CD8+ T cells sorted from blood. Per the publication, the cell subset or site label means: unstimulated naive T cells. These receptors all stem from a human donor in good health.

The chain links TRBV2 to TRBJ1-6, with TRBD1 matching over 10 bases. V trimming: 11 bases; J trimming: 9 bases; junction bases outside the gene matches: 13. CDR1 SNHLY and CDR2 FYNNEI come from the germline V gene. The CDR3 loop spans 15 amino acids. The CDR3 nucleotides are TGTGCCGGACATAACTCGGGACAGGGGTTTTCACCCCTCCACTTT. It encodes CAGHNSGQGFSPLHF.

CDR3 in amino acids: CASSFTYQPQHF. The CDR3 nucleotides are TGTGCCAGCAGCTTCACGTATCAGCCCCAGCATTTT. This chain connects TRBV7-9 to TRBJ1-5, with D unresolved. The CDR3 covers 12 residues. V shed 3 bases and J shed 5 bases, with 5 bases lying between them. From germline, CDR1 is SEHNR and CDR2 FQNEAQ (reference sequence).

The chain links TRBV4-1 to TRBJ2-1, with D perhaps TRBD2 (5 bases). Germline CDR1 MGHRA, CDR2 YSYEKL. This CDR3 has 12 residues. V shed 4 bases and J shed 8 bases, with 9 bases lying between them. In DNA form, the CDR3 reads TGCGCCAGCAGCCCGGAGGTCGATGAGCAGTTCTTC. The encoded protein is CASSPEVDEQFF.

The genes are TRBV5-6 and TRBJ1-2; TRBD1 might be the D (5 bases). V lost 0 bases and J 6 bases, leaving 12 bases between the germline ends. CDR1 SGHDT and CDR2 YYEEEE come from the germline V gene. There are 14 residues in the CDR3. DNA of the CDR3: TGTGCCAGCAGCTTGGTTCTCGGGGGGGATGGCTACACCTTC. Translation: CASSLVLGGDGYTF.

The genes are TRBV5-6 and TRBJ2-7; D is tentatively TRBD1 or TRBD2 (6 bases each). The CDR3 sequence is 14 residues long. Between the trimmed V and J ends, which lost 1 base and 4 bases, there was a span of 12 bases. Germline loops: CDR1 SGHDT, CDR2 YYEEEE. The CDR3 nucleotides read TGTGCCAGCAGCTTGTCGGGGGCAAGTTACGAGCAGTACTTC. Its protein is CASSLSGASYEQYF.

This clone was counted once. Distinct nucleotide sequences in the sample also encode this CDR3. The rearrangement joins TRBV2 to TRBJ1-6; tentative D call: TRBD1 (5 bases). This CDR3 has 14 residues. Germline assignment: CDR1 SNHLY and CDR2 FYNNEI. Trimming cost V 8 bases and J 9 bases, with 17 bases left between them. CDR3 DNA sequence: TGTGCCAGCTCGGGGGGACGGGGGGGTTCACCCCTCCACTTT. It specifies CASSGGRGGSPLHF.

About this clone itself: Other DNA sequences from this sample encode an identical CDR3 as well. This chain connects TRBV19 to TRBJ1-1, with D possibly being TRBD1 (6 bases). Germline V CDR1 and CDR2: LNHDA, SQIVND (reference sequence). Trimming took 7 bases from V and 2 from J, leaving 8 bases between them. The CDR3 extends over 12 amino acids. The CDR3 sequence: CASKTGNTEAFF. DNA of the CDR3: TGTGCCAGTAAGACAGGTAACACTGAAGCTTTCTTT.

This chain connects TRBV14 to TRBJ2-7; 7 positions agree with TRBD2. Germline CDR1 is SGHDN and CDR2 is FVKESK. The CDR3 covers 13 residues. V lost 6 bases to trimming and J lost 4 bases; unmatched junction nucleotides: 6. CDR3 coding DNA: TGTGCCAGCAGAAGTCGGGGGGAGTACGAGCAGTACTTC. Translation: CASRSRGEYEQYF.

The CDR3 nucleotides read TGTGCCAGCAGCGTAGGGGGGCGGCCAGATACGCAGTATTTT. It is translated as CASSVGGRPDTQYF. The chain employs TRBV9 and TRBJ2-3, with D perhaps TRBD1 (6 bases). V gave up 0 bases and J gave up 4 bases, with 9 bases separating them. Germline CDR1 SGDLS, CDR2 YYNGEE. The CDR3 is 14 amino acids.

The rearrangement links TRBV10-3 to TRBJ2-4; 9 nucleotides line up with TRBD1. The CDR3 totals 18 residues. V dropped 0 bases and J dropped 8; count of bases not matched to a gene: 14. In germline, CDR1 is ENHRY, CDR2 SYGVKD. In DNA, the CDR3 is TGTGCCATCAGTGAGTCGCCCGAACCGGGGACAGGGAGGGACATTCAGTACTTC. Its translation: CAISESPEPGTGRDIQYF.

A note on this clone: The same CDR3 also results from other DNA sequences found in this sample. V gene TRBV9 combines with J gene TRBJ2-2; no firm D call. V was cut by 2 bases and J by 2 bases, with 1 base left in between. Per germline, CDR1 SGDLS and CDR2 YYNGEE. This CDR3 has 12 amino acids. DNA of the CDR3: TGTGCCAGCAGCGTTAACACCGGGGAGCTGTTTTTT. Its translation is CASSVNTGELFF.

The chain combines TRBV7-3 with TRBJ2-3; 7 bases map to TRBD1. The CDR3 spans 14 residues. V lost 3 bases and J lost 1; bases outside the gene matches: 1. Germline CDR1 SGHTA, CDR2 FQGTGA. CDR3 in DNA: TGTGCCAGCAGCTTCGGGACAGGCACAGATACGCAGTATTTT. It is translated as CASSFGTGTDTQYF.

This clone was recorded only once. Here the CDR3 reads CASSSLGGGIYEQYF. In nucleotides, the CDR3 is TGTGCCAGCAGCTCCCTCGGGGGGGGGATCTACGAGCAGTACTTC. V usage is TRBV7-2 and J usage is TRBJ2-7; 8 bases fit TRBD2. The CDR3 consists of 15 residues. Trimming removed 4 bases from V and 3 bases from J; junction bases left unmatched: 8. Germline V gives CDR1 SGHTA, CDR2 FQGNSA. The full variable domain, in which reference TRBV7-2 and TRBJ2-7 provide the parts outside the CDR3, is GAGVSQSPSNKVTEKGKDVELRCDPISGHTALYWYRQSLGQGLEFLIYFQGNSAPDKSGLPSDRFSAERTGGSVSTLTIQRTQQEDSAVYLCASSSLGGGIYEQYFGPGTRLTVT.

V gene TRBV7-6 combines with J gene TRBJ1-5; TRBD1 aligns across 9 bases. The CDR3 spans 15 residues. Germline V gives CDR1 SGHVS, CDR2 FNYEAQ. Trimming removed 5 bases from V and 4 bases from J; junction bases left unmatched: 6. The CDR3: CASSPTGQGNQPQHF. CDR3 nucleotides: TGTGCCAGCAGCCCAACGGGACAGGGAAATCAGCCCCAGCATTTT. Supplemented by reference TRBV7-6 and TRBJ1-5, the full variable domain reads GAGVSQSPRYKVTKRGQDVALRCDPISGHVSLYWYRQALGQGPEFLTYFNYEAQQDKSGLPNDRFSAERPEGSISTLTIQRTEQRDSAMYRCASSPTGQGNQPQHFGDGTRLSIL.

The chain recombines TRBV9 with TRBJ2-3; TRBD1 matches at 10 bases. The germline CDR1 and CDR2 sequences are SGDLS and YYNGEE. Losses at the gene ends were 3 bases for V and 4 bases for J; bases not matched to a gene: 11. CDR3 length: 17 residues. The CDR3 protein is CASSADRGLVLADTQYF. The CDR3 nucleotides are TGTGCCAGCAGCGCTGACAGGGGGCTCGTCTTAGCAGATACGCAGTATTTT.

J is TRBJ1-5 and V is TRBV5-1, with D unresolved. The CDR3 contains 15 residues. The V and J ends lost 0 bases and 2 bases respectively, with 9 bases between them. Germline V gene sequence: CDR1 SGHRS, CDR2 YFSETQ. CDR3 bases: TGCGCCAGCAGCTTGGGGCCCGCGGGCAATCAGCCCCAGCATTTT. Amino acids: CASSLGPAGNQPQHF.

V gene TRBV10-3 combines with J gene TRBJ1-5; the D gene is possibly TRBD1 (5 bases). The CDR3 covers 15 residues. Germline V gene data show CDR1 as ENHRY and CDR2 as SYGVKD. V dropped 4 bases and J dropped 6 bases, with 16 bases sitting between them. The CDR3 DNA reads as TGTGCCATCAGTGTGGGGCGCGGAGTAGGTCAGCCCCAGCATTTT. Encoded protein: CAISVGRGVGQPQHF.

The chain carries TRBV5-4 and TRBJ1-1; 9 bases are a match to TRBD1. The CDR3 has 14 amino acids. V dropped 5 bases and J dropped 4; count of bases not matched to a gene: 6. Germline CDR1 reads SGHNT; CDR2 reads YYREEE (reference sequence). The CDR3 loop reads CASSPPGQGTEAFF. As DNA, the CDR3 is TGTGCCAGCAGTCCCCCGGGACAGGGCACTGAAGCTTTCTTT.

V is TRBV27 and J is TRBJ2-5; 9 positions match TRBD2. From germline, CDR1 is MNHEY and CDR2 SMNVEV (reference sequence). The CDR3 has 14 residues. With 4 bases clipped from V and 4 bases from J, the junction kept 4 bases outside the gene matches. The CDR3 bases are TGTGCCAGCAGTTGGGGGACTAGCAGAGAGACCCAGTACTTC. Encoded protein: CASSWGTSRETQYF.

The chain has TRBV6-5 and TRBJ1-1; no clear D. This CDR3 is 13 amino acids long. CDR1 and CDR2 (germline): MNHEY, SVGAGI. V was clipped by 2 bases and J by 2 bases, with 6 bases between them. CDR3 protein: CASSYDINTEAFF. For the CDR3, the DNA is TGTGCCAGCAGTTACGACATCAACACTGAAGCTTTCTTT.

Only one count was recorded for this clone. The chain links TRBV7-9 to TRBJ2-7, with 8 positions matching TRBD2. Germline trimming cut 1 base from V and 3 bases from J; bases unmatched to any gene: 11. This CDR3 spans 17 amino acids. Germline-derived CDR1 and CDR2 are SEHNR and FQNEAQ (reference sequence). The CDR3 nucleotides are TGTGCCAGCAGCTTAGAAGTGGGAGCGGGGGCGGACTACGAGCAGTACTTC. This codes for CASSLEVGAGADYEQYF.

This chain connects TRBV11-1 to TRBJ2-5; 7 bases map to TRBD2. V shed 1 base, J shed 3 bases, and the junction held 5 bases outside the gene matches. Per the germline V gene, CDR1 is SGHAT and CDR2 is FQDESV (reference sequence). CDR3 length equals 15 residues. This CDR3 reads CASSLEYSGEETQYF. CDR3 nucleotides: TGTGCCAGCAGCTTAGAATACAGCGGGGAAGAGACCCAGTACTTC. The full variable domain, its missing parts supplied by reference TRBV11-1 and TRBJ2-5, is EAEVAQSPRYKITEKSQAVAFWCDPISGHATLYWYRQILGQGPELLVQFQDESVVDDSQLPKDRFSAERLKGVDSTLKIQPAELGDSAMYLCASSLEYSGEETQYFGPGTRLLVL.